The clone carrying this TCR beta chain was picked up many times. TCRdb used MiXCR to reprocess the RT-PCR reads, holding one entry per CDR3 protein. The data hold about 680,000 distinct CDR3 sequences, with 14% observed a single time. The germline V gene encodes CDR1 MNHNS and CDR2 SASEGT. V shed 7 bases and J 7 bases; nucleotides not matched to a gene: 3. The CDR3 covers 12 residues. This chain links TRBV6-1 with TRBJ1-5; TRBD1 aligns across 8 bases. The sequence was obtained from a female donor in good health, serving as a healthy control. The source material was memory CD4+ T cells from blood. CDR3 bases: TGTGCCAGCACGGACAGGGCCCAGCCCCAGCATTTT. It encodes CASTDRAQPQHF.